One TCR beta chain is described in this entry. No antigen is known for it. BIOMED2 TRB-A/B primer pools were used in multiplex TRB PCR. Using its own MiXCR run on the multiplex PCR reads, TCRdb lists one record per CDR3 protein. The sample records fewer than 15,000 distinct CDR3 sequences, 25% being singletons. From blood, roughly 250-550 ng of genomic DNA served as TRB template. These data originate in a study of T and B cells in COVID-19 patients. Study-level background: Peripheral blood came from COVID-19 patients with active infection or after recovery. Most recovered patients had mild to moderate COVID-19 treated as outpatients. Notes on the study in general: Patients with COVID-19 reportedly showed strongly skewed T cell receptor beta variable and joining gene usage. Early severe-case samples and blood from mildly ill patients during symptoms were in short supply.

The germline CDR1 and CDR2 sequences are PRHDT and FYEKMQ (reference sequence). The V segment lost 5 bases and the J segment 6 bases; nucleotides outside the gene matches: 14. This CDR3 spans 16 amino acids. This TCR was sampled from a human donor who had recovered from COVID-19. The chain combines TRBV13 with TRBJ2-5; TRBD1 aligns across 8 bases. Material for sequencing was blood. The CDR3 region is CASSPSRDRFGQTQYF. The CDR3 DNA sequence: TGTGCCAGCAGCCCCTCCAGGGACAGGTTCGGTCAGACCCAGTACTTC. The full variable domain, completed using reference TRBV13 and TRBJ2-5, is AAGVIQSPRHLIKEKRETATLKCYPIPRHDTVYWYQQGPGQDPQFLISFYEKMQSDKGSIPDRFSAQQFSDYHSELNMSSLELGDSALYFCASSPSRDRFGQTQYFGPGTRLLVL.